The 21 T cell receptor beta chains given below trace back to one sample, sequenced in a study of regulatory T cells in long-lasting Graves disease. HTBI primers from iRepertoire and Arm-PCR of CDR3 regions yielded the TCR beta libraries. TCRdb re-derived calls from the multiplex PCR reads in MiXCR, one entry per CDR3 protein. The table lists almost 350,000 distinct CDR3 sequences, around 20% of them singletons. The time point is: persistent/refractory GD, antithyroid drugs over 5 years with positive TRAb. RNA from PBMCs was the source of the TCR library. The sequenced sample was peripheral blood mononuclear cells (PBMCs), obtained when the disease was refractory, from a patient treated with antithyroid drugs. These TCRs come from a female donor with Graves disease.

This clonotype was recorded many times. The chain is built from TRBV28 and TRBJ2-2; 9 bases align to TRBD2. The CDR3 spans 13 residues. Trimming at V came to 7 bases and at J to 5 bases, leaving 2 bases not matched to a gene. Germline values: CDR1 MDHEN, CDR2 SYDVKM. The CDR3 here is CASIAGATGELFF. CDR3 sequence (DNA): TGTGCCAGCATAGCGGGAGCTACCGGGGAGCTGTTTTTT. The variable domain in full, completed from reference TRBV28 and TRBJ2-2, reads DVKVTQSSRYLVKRTGEKVFLECVQDMDHENMFWYRQDPGLGLRLIYFSYDVKMKEKGDIPEGYSVSREKKERFSLILESASTNQTSMYLCASIAGATGELFFGEGSRLTVL.

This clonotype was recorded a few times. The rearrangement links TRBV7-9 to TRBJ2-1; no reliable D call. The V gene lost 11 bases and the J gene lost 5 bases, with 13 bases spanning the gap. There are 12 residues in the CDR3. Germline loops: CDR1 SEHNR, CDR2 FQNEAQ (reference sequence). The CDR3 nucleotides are TGTGCCGGGATGGGAAGAAACAATGAGCAGTTCTTC. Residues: CAGMGRNNEQFF.

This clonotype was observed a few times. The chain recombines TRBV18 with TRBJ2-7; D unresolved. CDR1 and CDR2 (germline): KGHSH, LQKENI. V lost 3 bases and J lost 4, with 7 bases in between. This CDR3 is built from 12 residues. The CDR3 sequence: CASSPTEYEQYF. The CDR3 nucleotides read TGTGCCAGCTCACCTACAGAGTACGAGCAGTACTTC.

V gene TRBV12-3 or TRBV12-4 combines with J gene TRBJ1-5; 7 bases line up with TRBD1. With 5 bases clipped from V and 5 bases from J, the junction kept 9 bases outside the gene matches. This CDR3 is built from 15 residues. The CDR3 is CASSTSGQYHQPQHF. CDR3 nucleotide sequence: TGTGCCAGCAGTACATCGGGACAGTATCATCAGCCCCAGCATTTT.

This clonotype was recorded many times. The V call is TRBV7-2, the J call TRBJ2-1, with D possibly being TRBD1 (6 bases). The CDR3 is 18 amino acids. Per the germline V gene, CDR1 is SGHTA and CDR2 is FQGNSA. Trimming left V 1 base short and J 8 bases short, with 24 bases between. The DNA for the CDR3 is TGTGCCAGCAGCTTAGTAGCCGGGACACCCGCTGGGGCGTATGAGCAGTTCTTC. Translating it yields CASSLVAGTPAGAYEQFF.

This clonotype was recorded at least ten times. The DNA for the CDR3 is TGTGCCAGCAGTGAAGCCCAGGGGGTTGTCACTGAAGCTTTCTTT. It codes for CASSEAQGVVTEAFF. J is TRBJ1-1 and V is TRBV2; 7 positions match TRBD1. After removal of 0 bases from V and 4 bases from J, the junction contained 5 bases not matched to a gene. Per the germline V gene, CDR1 is SNHLY and CDR2 is FYNNEI. CDR3 size: 15 residues.

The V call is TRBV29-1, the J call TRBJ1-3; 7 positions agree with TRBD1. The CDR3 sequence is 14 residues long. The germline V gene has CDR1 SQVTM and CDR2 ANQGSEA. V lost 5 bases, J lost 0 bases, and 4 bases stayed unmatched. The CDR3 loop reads CSVLAGGSGNTIYF. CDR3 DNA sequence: TGCAGCGTTCTGGCAGGGGGCTCTGGAAACACCATATATTTT.

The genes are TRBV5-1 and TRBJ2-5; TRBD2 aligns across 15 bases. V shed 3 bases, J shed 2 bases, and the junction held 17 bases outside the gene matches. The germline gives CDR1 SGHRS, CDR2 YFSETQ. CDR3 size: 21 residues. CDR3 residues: CASSSTTPGLAGGPGQETQYF. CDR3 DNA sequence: TGCGCCAGCAGCTCAACCACCCCTGGACTAGCGGGAGGGCCGGGTCAAGAGACCCAGTACTTC.

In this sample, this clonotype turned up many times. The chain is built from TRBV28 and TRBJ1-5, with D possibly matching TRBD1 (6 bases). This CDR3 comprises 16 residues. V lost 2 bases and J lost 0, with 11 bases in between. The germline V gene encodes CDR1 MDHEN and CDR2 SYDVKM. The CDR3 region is CASSLTGTYSNQPQHF. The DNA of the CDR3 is TGTGCCAGCAGTTTAACAGGGACATATAGCAATCAGCCCCAGCATTTT.

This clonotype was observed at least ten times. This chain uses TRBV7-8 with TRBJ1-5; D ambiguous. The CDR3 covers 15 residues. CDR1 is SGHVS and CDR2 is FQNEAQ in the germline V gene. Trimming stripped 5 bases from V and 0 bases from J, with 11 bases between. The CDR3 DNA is TGTGCCAGCAGCATTGGGCCATATAGCAATCAGCCCCAGCATTTT. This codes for CASSIGPYSNQPQHF.

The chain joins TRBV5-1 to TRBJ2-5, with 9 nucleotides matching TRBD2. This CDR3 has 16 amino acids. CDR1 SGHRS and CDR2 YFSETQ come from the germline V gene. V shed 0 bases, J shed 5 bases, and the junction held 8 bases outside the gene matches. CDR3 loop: CASSLASSGVWETQYF. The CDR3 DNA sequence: TGCGCCAGCAGCTTGGCCTCTAGCGGGGTATGGGAGACCCAGTACTTC.

CDR3 region: CASSSVGFDGESSTDTQYF. DNA for the CDR3: TGTGCCAGCAGTTCGGTCGGCTTCGACGGGGAATCTAGCACAGATACGCAGTATTTT. The chain is built from TRBV28 and TRBJ2-3; D may be TRBD2 (5 bases). Germline values: CDR1 MDHEN, CDR2 SYDVKM. The CDR3 totals 19 residues. Trimming left V 4 bases short and J 0 bases short, with 23 bases between.

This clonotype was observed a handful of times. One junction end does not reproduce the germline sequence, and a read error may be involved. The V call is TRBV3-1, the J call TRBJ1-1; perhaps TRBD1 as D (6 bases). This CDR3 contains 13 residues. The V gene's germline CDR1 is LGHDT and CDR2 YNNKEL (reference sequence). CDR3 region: CVSSRGQNTEAFF. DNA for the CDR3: TGTGTCAGCAGCCGGGGACAGAACACTGAAGCTTTCTTT.

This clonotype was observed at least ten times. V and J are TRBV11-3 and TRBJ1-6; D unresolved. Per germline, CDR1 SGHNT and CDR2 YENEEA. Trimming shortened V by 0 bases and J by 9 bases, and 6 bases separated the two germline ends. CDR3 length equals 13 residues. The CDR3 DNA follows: TGTGCCAGCAGCTTAGATGGAGTTTCACCCCTCCACTTT. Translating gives CASSLDGVSPLHF.

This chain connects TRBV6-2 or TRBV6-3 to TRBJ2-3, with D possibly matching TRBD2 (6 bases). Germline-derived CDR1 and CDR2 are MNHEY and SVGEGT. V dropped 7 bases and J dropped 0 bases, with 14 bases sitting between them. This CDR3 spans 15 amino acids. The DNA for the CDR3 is TGTGCCAGCACCCCCGGCGGGGTTAGCACAGATACGCAGTATTTT. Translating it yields CASTPGGVSTDTQYF.

The DNA of the CDR3 is TGCGCCAGCAGCCGACGGGACAATACTTACTATGGCTACACCTTC. Its protein product is CASSRRDNTYYGYTF. This chain uses TRBV4-1 with TRBJ1-2; D may be TRBD1 (6 bases). The CDR3 loop spans 15 amino acids. The V end lost 4 bases, the J end lost 3 bases, and 15 bases lay between the germline ends. CDR1 and CDR2 (germline): MGHRA, YSYEKL.

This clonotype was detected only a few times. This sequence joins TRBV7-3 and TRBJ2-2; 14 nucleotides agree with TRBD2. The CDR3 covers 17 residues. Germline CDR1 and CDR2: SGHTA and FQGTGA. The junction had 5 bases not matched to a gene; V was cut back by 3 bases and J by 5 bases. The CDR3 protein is CASSLTSGGASTGELFF. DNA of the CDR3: TGTGCCAGCAGCTTGACTAGCGGGGGGGCGAGTACCGGGGAGCTGTTTTTT.

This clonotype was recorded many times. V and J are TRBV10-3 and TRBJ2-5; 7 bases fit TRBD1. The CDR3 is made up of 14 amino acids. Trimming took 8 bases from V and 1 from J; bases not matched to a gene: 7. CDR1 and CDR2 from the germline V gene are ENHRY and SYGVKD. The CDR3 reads CAIGRGLVQETQYF. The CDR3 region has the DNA TGTGCCATCGGTAGGGGGCTTGTCCAAGAGACCCAGTACTTC.

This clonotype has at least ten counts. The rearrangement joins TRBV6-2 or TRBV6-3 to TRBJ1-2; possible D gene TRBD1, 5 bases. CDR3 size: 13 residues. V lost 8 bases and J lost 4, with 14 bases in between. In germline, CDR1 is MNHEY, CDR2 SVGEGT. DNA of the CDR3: TGTGCCAGCCGAAAAACCGGGGGCTATGGCTACACCTTC. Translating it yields CASRKTGGYGYTF.

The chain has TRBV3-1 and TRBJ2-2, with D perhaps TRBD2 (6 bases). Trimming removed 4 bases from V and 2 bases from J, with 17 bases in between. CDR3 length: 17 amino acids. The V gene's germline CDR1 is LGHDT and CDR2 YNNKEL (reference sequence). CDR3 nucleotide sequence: TGTGCCAGCAGCCCTCTGAGGACTACCGCCAACACCGGGGAGCTGTTTTTT. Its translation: CASSPLRTTANTGELFF.

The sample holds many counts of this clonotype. The CDR3 sequence: CATSIGGGNQPQHF. CDR3 coding DNA: TGTGCCACCAGTATAGGGGGTGGCAATCAGCCCCAGCATTTT. The chain carries TRBV24-1 and TRBJ1-5, with D possibly matching TRBD1 (6 bases). V gave up 6 bases and J gave up 2 bases, with 10 bases separating them. This CDR3 is 14 amino acids long. CDR1 and CDR2 from the germline V gene are KGHDR and SFDVKD.